The rows below give T cell receptor beta chains drawn from one sample of a study of T cell responses to AZD1222 COVID-19 vaccine. TCRdb's table, derived via immunoSEQ multiplex PCR, lists solely in-frame clones and lacks some. The data show more than 100,000 clones, more than 70% seen once. Source: peripheral blood, taken on day 0 of AZD1222 vaccination. These receptors all come from an adult in good health. Each CDR3 is given with its conserved first and last residue. D genes are given only for firm matches. Clone size, where shown, is once, few, many, or a class for clones that have expanded.

clone size	D gene	CDR3 length	V gene	J gene	CDR3 DNA	CDR3 protein
NA	NA	12	TRBV12-3/TRBV12-4	TRBJ1-1	TGTGCCAGCCGAACGGGGGGGACTGAAGCTTTCTTT	CASRTGGTEAFF
NA	TRBD1	15	TRBV7-2	TRBJ1-5	TGTGCCAGCAGCAAGGACAGGGTACTCAATCAGCCCCAGCATTTT	CASSKDRVLNQPQHF
NA	NA	17	TRBV4-3	TRBJ2-7	TGCGCCAGCAGCCTTTTTTACGGGGACGGGAAGATCTACGAGCAGTACTTC	CASSLFYGDGKIYEQYF
NA	NA	13	TRBV5-1	TRBJ2-7	TGCGCCAGCAGCTTGGATTTGAGGTACGAGCAGTACTTC	CASSLDLRYEQYF
NA	TRBD1	16	TRBV4-3	TRBJ1-3	TGCGCCAGCAGCCGGGACAGCTACGACTCTGGAAACACCATATATTTT	CASSRDSYDSGNTIYF
few	NA	15	TRBV7-2	TRBJ2-1	TGTGCCAGCAGCTTAGATCTGGGGGCGCGAAATGAGCAGTTCTTC	CASSLDLGARNEQFF
once	TRBD1	16	TRBV15	TRBJ1-1	TGTGCCACCAGCAGGGGACAGGGCGTGGGGAACACTGAAGCTTTCTTT	CATSRGQGVGNTEAFF
NA	TRBD1	14	TRBV28	TRBJ2-5	TGTGCCAGCAGCCCAGCAGGGGGCGGAGAGACCCAGTACTTC	CASSPAGGGETQYF
NA	NA	14	TRBV9	TRBJ2-5	TGTGCCAGCAGCCCATGTGGGGGGCCAGAGACCCAGTACTTC	CASSPCGGPETQYF
NA	NA	15	TRBV7-8	TRBJ1-1	TGTGCCAGCAGCTTAACGATGGGGACGAACACTGAAGCTTTCTTT	CASSLTMGTNTEAFF
once	TRBD2	15	TRBV7-9	TRBJ2-1	TGTGCCAGCAGCAAACTAGCGGGGCCGGGGGATCAGCAGTTCTTC	CASSKLAGPGDQQFF
NA	TRBD1	15	TRBV28	TRBJ1-2	TGTGCCAGCAGTTTACCGAACAGGGGCCGATATGGCTACACCTTC	CASSLPNRGRYGYTF
NA	TRBD2	16	TRBV7-9	TRBJ2-5	TGTGCCAGCAGCTTACTCGGCGGGAGACCTCAAGAGACCCAGTACTTC	CASSLLGGRPQETQYF
NA	TRBD1	17	TRBV9	TRBJ1-2	TGTGCCAGCAGCGGAACCGGGACAGGGGGCCTGAACTATGGCTACACCTTC	CASSGTGTGGLNYGYTF
NA	NA	13	TRBV7-9	TRBJ2-2	TGTGCCAGCAGCTTTTCCTACACCGGGGAGCTGTTTTTT	CASSFSYTGELFF
once	NA	14	TRBV7-2	TRBJ1-1	TGTGCCAGCAGCTCTCCCCCCACGCATTCGGTAGCTTTCTTT	CASSSPPTHSVAFF
NA	NA	15	TRBV5-1	TRBJ1-6	TGCGCCAGCAGCTTGGCCTACAATAATAATTCACCCCTCCACTTT	CASSLAYNNNSPLHF
NA	TRBD1	16	TRBV10-3	TRBJ1-3	TGTGCCATCAGGTTTGGGACAGGGAGCACTGGAAACACCATATATTTT	CAIRFGTGSTGNTIYF
NA	NA	13	TRBV24-1	TRBJ2-2	TGTGCCACCAGTGATCAGGGACCCGGGGAGCTGTTTTTT	CATSDQGPGELFF
NA	NA	17	TRBV11-2	TRBJ1-4	TGTGCCAGCAGCTCCCCACCGGGAGCAGGGCATGATGAAAAACTGTTTTTT	CASSSPPGAGHDEKLFF
NA	TRBD1	13	TRBV9	TRBJ1-5	TGTGCCAAACAGGGGGGGTCTAATCAGCCCCAGCATTTT	CAKQGGSNQPQHF
NA	NA	15	TRBV2	TRBJ1-1	TGTGCCAGCAGTGAGGACGGACCCATGAACACTGAAGCTTTCTTT	CASSEDGPMNTEAFF
NA	NA	14	TRBV5-4	TRBJ2-5	TGTGCCAGCAGCTTGCAGGGGTCCCAAGAGACCCAGTACTTC	CASSLQGSQETQYF
NA	NA	15	TRBV4-3	TRBJ1-5	TGCGCCAGCAGCCAAGCCAGATATAGCAATCAGCCCCAGCATTTT	CASSQARYSNQPQHF
few	NA	16	TRBV5-4	TRBJ2-3	TGTGCCAGCAGCTTGGAGAGGGGCAGAGGTTTGGATACGCAGTATTTT	CASSLERGRGLDTQYF
few	TRBD2	16	TRBV5-4	TRBJ2-5	TGTGCCAGCAGCTTAAAGACTAGCGGGGGACAAGAGACCCAGTACTTC	CASSLKTSGGQETQYF
NA	TRBD2	15	TRBV5-4	TRBJ2-1	TGTGCCAGCAGGCCCGGGACTAGCAGGAACAATGAGCAGTTCTTC	CASRPGTSRNNEQFF
NA	TRBD1	16	TRBV4-2	TRBJ1-6	TGTGCCAGCAGAACAGGACAGGGAGAGAGAAATTCACCCCTCCACTTT	CASRTGQGERNSPLHF